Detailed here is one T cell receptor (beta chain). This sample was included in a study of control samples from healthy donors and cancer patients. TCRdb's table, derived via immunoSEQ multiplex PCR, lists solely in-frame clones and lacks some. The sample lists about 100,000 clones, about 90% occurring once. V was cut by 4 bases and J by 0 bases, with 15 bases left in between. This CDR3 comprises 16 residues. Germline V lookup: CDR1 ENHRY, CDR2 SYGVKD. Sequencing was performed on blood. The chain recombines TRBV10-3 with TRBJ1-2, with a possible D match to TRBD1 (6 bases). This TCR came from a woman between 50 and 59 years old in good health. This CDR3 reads CAISADTGTSNYGYTF. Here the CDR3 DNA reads TGTGCCATCAGTGCAGATACAGGGACGTCTAACTATGGCTACACCTTC.